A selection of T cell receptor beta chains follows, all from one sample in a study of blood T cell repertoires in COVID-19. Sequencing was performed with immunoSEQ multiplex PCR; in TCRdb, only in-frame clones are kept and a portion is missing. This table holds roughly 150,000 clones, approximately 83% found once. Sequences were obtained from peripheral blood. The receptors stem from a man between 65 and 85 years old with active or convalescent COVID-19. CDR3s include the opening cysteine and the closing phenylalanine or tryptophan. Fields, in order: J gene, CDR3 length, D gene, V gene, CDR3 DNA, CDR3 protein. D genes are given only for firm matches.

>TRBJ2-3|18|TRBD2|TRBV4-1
TGCGCCAGCAGCCAAGGGGTGAGACTAGCGGGAGGCACAGATACGCAGTATTTT
CASSQGVRLAGGTDTQYF
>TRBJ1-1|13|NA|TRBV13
TGTGCCAGCAGCCCGGGACACAACACTGAAGCTTTCTTT
CASSPGHNTEAFF
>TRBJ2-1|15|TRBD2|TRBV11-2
TGTGCCAGCAGCCGCAGGACTAGCTCCCAGGGTGAGCAGTTCTTC
CASSRRTSSQGEQFF
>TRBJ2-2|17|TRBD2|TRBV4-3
TGCGCCAGCAGCCACGGGGGACTAGCGGGGAACACCGGGGAGCTGTTTTTT
CASSHGGLAGNTGELFF
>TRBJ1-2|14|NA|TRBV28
TGTGCCATCAAAGGGTCCAGGGCTAACTATGGCTACACCTTC
CAIKGSRANYGYTF
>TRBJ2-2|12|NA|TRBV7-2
TGTGCCAGCAGCTTCGGGACCGGGGAGCTGTTTTTT
CASSFGTGELFF
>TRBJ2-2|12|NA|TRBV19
TGTGCCACTAACGGTTACACCGGGGAGCTGTTTTTT
CATNGYTGELFF
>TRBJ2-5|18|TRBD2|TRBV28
TGTGCCAGCAGTTTCCGGCAGGTTACTAGCGGACTCCAAGAGACCCAGTACTTC
CASSFRQVTSGLQETQYF
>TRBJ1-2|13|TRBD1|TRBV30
TGTGCCGGGTCGACAGGGGGCTCGTATGGCTACACCTTC
CAGSTGGSYGYTF
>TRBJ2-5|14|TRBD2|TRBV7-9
TGTGCCAGCAGCCTCACTAGCGGCCAAGAGACCCAGTACTTC
CASSLTSGQETQYF
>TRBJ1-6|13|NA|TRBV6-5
TGTGCCAGCAAGGGGAACCGTAATTCACCCCTCCACTTT
CASKGNRNSPLHF